The present T cell receptor (beta chain) was sequenced within a study of blood T cell repertoires in COVID-19. Study overall: Acute-phase and convalescent COVID-19 samples originated in the United States, Italy and Spain. PBMCs, B-cell-depleted T cells, or T cells were the source of the cDNA or gDNA that made up the material.

Under the authors' procedure: From reference gene primer amplification, estimates of nucleated cell counts were derived. Assay used: immunoSEQ multiplex PCR; TCRdb lists only in-frame clones, some missing. V and J calls and clone size are as listed in that table; D and trimming were resolved from the DNA. The sample lists over 150,000 clones, 70% to 85% seen once, with approximately 0.63% in the top ten. Specimen: peripheral blood. The origin of this receptor is a man in his 60s with COVID-19, enrolled during active disease.

In nucleotides, the CDR3 is TGTGCCAGCAGCCCACAGGGATACTACACCTTC. It yields the protein CASSPQGYYTF. The chain joins TRBV6-5 to TRBJ1-2, with D possibly TRBD1 on 6 matching bases. Germline V CDR1 and CDR2: MNHEY, SVGAGI. This CDR3 has 11 residues. V lost 6 bases, J lost 10 bases, and 12 bases lay in between.